Below, 24 T cell receptor beta chains from the same sample are listed, as sequenced in a study of T cell responses to AZD1222 COVID-19 vaccine listed by TCRdb under 2021. The time point label, as the study defines it: about 28 days (+/-7) after the second vaccine dose. Libraries were prepared through the immunoSEQ multiplex PCR assay. The source is immuneACCESS, and TCRdb retained only in-frame sequences with V and J called. Part of the clones is not carried over; for the studies checked, unresolved V genes explain less than half of this, and the remainder is unexplained. This sample is represented by about 140,000 clones; roughly 93% of them were singletons. Roughly 9.9% of the sample rests with the top ten. Here the sequenced sample was peripheral blood, taken 28 days after the second AZD1222 dose. The receptors shown here come from an adult who received the AZD1222 COVID-19 vaccine.

The chain is built from TRBV15 and TRBJ1-1; no clear D gene. Germline V gives CDR1 LNHNV, CDR2 YYDKDF (reference sequence). The V gene lost 8 bases and the J gene lost 3 bases, with 16 bases spanning the gap. The CDR3 has 14 amino acids. CDR3 protein: CATSLAPEDTEAFF. In DNA form, the CDR3 reads TGTGCCACCTCTCTGGCTCCGGAGGACACTGAAGCTTTCTTT.

The chain recombines TRBV7-2 with TRBJ1-2; 11 positions match TRBD1. Germline V gene lookup returns CDR1 SGHTA and CDR2 FQGNSA. V lost 4 bases to trimming and J lost 6 bases; unmatched junction nucleotides: 7. This CDR3 has 15 amino acids. The CDR3 nucleotides are TGTGCCAGCAGCTCTGGACAGGGGGCTACGGATGGCTACACCTTC. This gives the protein CASSSGQGATDGYTF.

The V and J genes are TRBV2 and TRBJ2-1, with D perhaps TRBD1 (6 bases). Germline CDR1 is SNHLY and CDR2 is FYNNEI. Deletions cut 7 bases from V and 9 bases from J, with 13 bases between. The CDR3 is made up of 12 amino acids. This chain's CDR3 is CASTAGAGEQFF. The CDR3 DNA reads as TGTGCCAGCACTGCAGGGGCGGGTGAGCAGTTCTTC. The full variable domain, rest sourced from reference TRBV2 and TRBJ2-1, is EPEVTQTPSHQVTQMGQEVILRCVPISNHLYFYWYRQILGQKVEFLVSFYNNEISEKSEIFDDQFSVERPDGSNFTLKIRSTKLEDSAMYFCASTAGAGEQFFGPGTRLTVL.

CDR3 DNA sequence: TGTGCCAGCAGCGATAACTCCTACGAGCAGTACTTC. Protein sequence: CASSDNSYEQYF. The chain has TRBV7-2 and TRBJ2-7, with D uncertain. V dropped 5 bases and J dropped 0 bases, with 5 bases sitting between them. The CDR3 loop spans 12 amino acids. CDR1 is SGHTA and CDR2 is FQGNSA in the germline V gene. Variable domain in full (rest from reference TRBV7-2 and TRBJ2-7): GAGVSQSPSNKVTEKGKDVELRCDPISGHTALYWYRQSLGQGLEFLIYFQGNSAPDKSGLPSDRFSAERTGGSVSTLTIQRTQQEDSAVYLCASSDNSYEQYFGPGTRLTVT.

The J gene is TRBJ1-4, the V gene TRBV6-5; 8 bases are a match to TRBD1. Germline V gene data show CDR1 as MNHEY and CDR2 as SVGAGI. The length of the CDR3 is 14 residues. The V gene end was trimmed by 4 bases and the J gene end by 6 bases; junction bases not matched to a gene: 4. CDR3 in DNA: TGTGCCAGCAGTTTCCAGGGGGCTGATGAAAAACTGTTTTTT. This gives the protein CASSFQGADEKLFF.

The genes are TRBV6-5 and TRBJ2-7; D not resolved. There are 13 residues in the CDR3. Germline V lookup: CDR1 MNHEY, CDR2 SVGAGI. The ends were cut back, 6 bases at V and 3 bases at J, with 12 bases in the middle. The CDR3 spells CASSPALHYEQYF. The CDR3 nucleotides read TGTGCCAGCAGCCCCGCCTTACACTACGAGCAGTACTTC.

The V and J genes are TRBV10-3 and TRBJ2-7; D remains ambiguous. Germline V gene sequence: CDR1 ENHRY, CDR2 SYGVKD. The CDR3 is made up of 12 amino acids. Trimming cost V 7 bases and J 6 bases, with 13 bases left between them. The DNA of the CDR3 is TGTGCCATCAAGGCCCCGGCCGCCGAGCAGTACTTC. The encoded protein is CAIKAPAAEQYF.

The chain has TRBV7-9 and TRBJ1-1; unclear D gene. V dropped 5 bases and J dropped 2 bases, with 12 bases sitting between them. The CDR3 runs to 14 residues. CDR1 SEHNR and CDR2 FQNEAQ come from the germline V gene (reference sequence). The CDR3 loop is CASSQVDANTEAFF. For the CDR3, the DNA is TGTGCCAGCAGCCAGGTGGACGCTAACACTGAAGCTTTCTTT.

This clone was seen once. The V call is TRBV27, the J call TRBJ1-1; weak D call: TRBD1 (5 bases). Germline V CDR1 and CDR2: MNHEY, SMNVEV (reference sequence). The CDR3 sequence is 17 residues long. V shed 4 bases and J shed 3 bases, with 21 bases lying between them. The CDR3 loop is CASSSLRRGGGDTEAFF. In nucleotides, the CDR3 is TGTGCCAGCAGTTCCCTCCGTCGGGGCGGAGGGGACACTGAAGCTTTCTTT.

This rearrangement joins TRBV24-1 to TRBJ2-3, with D possibly TRBD2 on 6 matching bases. V was cut by 1 base and J by 4 bases, with 8 bases left in between. The CDR3 contains 14 residues. The germline CDR1 and CDR2 sequences are KGHDR and SFDVKD. CDR3 in amino acids: CATSDFGEADTQYF. The CDR3 nucleotides are TGTGCCACCAGTGATTTTGGGGAGGCAGATACGCAGTATTTT.

The chain couples TRBV2 to TRBJ2-7; D is undetermined. V lost 2 bases and J lost 11, with 10 bases in between. CDR1 is SNHLY, CDR2 FYNNEI, per germline. This CDR3 has 11 amino acids. The chain's CDR3 is CASSELTEEYF. As DNA, the CDR3 is TGTGCCAGCAGTGAACTAACAGAGGAGTACTTC.

This clone turned up a few times. The V call is TRBV7-3, the J call TRBJ1-1; no definite D call. The V end was cut by 4 bases, the J end by 7 bases, with 13 bases between. The CDR3 is made up of 13 amino acids. From germline, CDR1 is SGHTA and CDR2 FQGTGA. This CDR3 is CASSSTTTGEAFF. In DNA, the CDR3 is TGTGCCAGCAGCTCCACTACTACGGGTGAAGCTTTCTTT.

The CDR3 protein is CASSPGTGGGRQPQHF. The CDR3 nucleotides read TGTGCCAGCTCACCGGGGACAGGGGGCGGACGCCAGCCCCAGCATTTT. This chain links TRBV18 with TRBJ1-5, with 12 bases fitting TRBD1. The CDR3 is 16 amino acids. Germline V gene lookup returns CDR1 KGHSH and CDR2 LQKENI. V was clipped by 3 bases and J by 7 bases; unmatched bases: 7.

This clone appeared a few times. In DNA form, the CDR3 reads TGTGCCAGCAGCCGGGGGCAGGGGGGTAGTCAGCCCCAGCATTTT. Its protein is CASSRGQGGSQPQHF. This rearrangement joins TRBV3-1 (or the pseudogene TRBV3-2) to TRBJ1-5; 7 bases match TRBD1. Germline CDR1 reads LGHDT; CDR2 reads YNNKEL (reference sequence). This CDR3 has 15 amino acids. The V and J ends lost 4 bases and 6 bases, in that order; junction bases with no gene match: 9.

This chain connects TRBV7-2 to TRBJ2-5, with D unresolved. Per the germline V gene, CDR1 is SGHTA and CDR2 is FQGNSA. V was cut by 3 bases and J by 5 bases, with 13 bases left in between. The CDR3 spans 14 residues. The CDR3 DNA reads as TGTGCCAGCAGCTTGGGGATAGTCGGGGAGACCCAGTACTTC. Its translation: CASSLGIVGETQYF.

This chain uses TRBV19 with TRBJ1-3; D remains unclear. Trimming took off 5 bases at V and 5 bases at J, with 16 bases between the two ends. CDR3 length equals 15 residues. CDR1 is LNHDA and CDR2 is SQIVND in the germline V gene (reference sequence). CDR3 DNA sequence: TGTGCCAGTAGTGGCGCGGCGGCAGAAAGAAACACCATATATTTT. It yields the protein CASSGAAAERNTIYF.

V gene TRBV6-2 or TRBV6-3 combines with J gene TRBJ1-1, with TRBD1 identical over 8 bases. Germline CDR1 MNHEY, CDR2 SVGEGT. V dropped 6 bases and J dropped 8; count of bases not matched to a gene: 5. The CDR3 covers 12 residues. CDR3 sequence (DNA): TGTGCCAGCAGCAGGACAGGGATGGAAGCTTTCTTT. It specifies CASSRTGMEAFF.

DNA of the CDR3: TGTGCCAGCAGCCATGGACAGGGTCTCTACAATGAGCAGTTCTTC. This encodes CASSHGQGLYNEQFF. V gene TRBV7-9 combines with J gene TRBJ2-1, with 8 bases lining up with TRBD1. The CDR3 has 15 amino acids. The V gene's germline CDR1 is SEHNR and CDR2 FQNEAQ (reference sequence). The ends lost 5 bases at V and 3 bases at J; junction bases unmatched: 6. The whole variable domain, remainder taken from reference TRBV7-9 and TRBJ2-1, is DTGVSQNPRHKITKRGQNVTFRCDPISEHNRLYWYRQTLGQGPEFLTYFQNEAQLEKSRLLSDRFSAERPKGSFSTLEIQRTEQGDSAMYLCASSHGQGLYNEQFFGPGTRLTVL.

The chain has TRBV5-5 and TRBJ2-2, with D possibly being TRBD2 (6 bases). Trimming removed 3 bases from V and 1 base from J, with 13 bases in between. This CDR3 comprises 16 residues. Germline V lookup: CDR1 SGHKS, CDR2 YYEKEE (reference sequence). CDR3 loop: CASSSRTTKNTGELFF. CDR3 DNA sequence: TGTGCCAGCAGCTCCCGGACTACTAAGAACACCGGGGAGCTGTTTTTT.

J is TRBJ1-2 and V is TRBV19, with 9 bases aligning to TRBD1. The CDR3 consists of 15 residues. The V and J ends lost 7 bases and 1 base, in that order; junction bases with no gene match: 7. Germline values: CDR1 LNHDA, CDR2 SQIVND (reference sequence). The CDR3 DNA follows: TGTGCCAGTACCCCCGGGACAGGGAATAACTATGGCTACACCTTC. Its translation: CASTPGTGNNYGYTF.

On this clone itself: At one end the junction does not follow the germline gene, possibly because of a read error. The rearrangement joins TRBV29-1 to TRBJ1-2; TRBD1 matches 9 bases. CDR1 is SQVTM, CDR2 ANQGSEA, per germline. The CDR3 covers 11 residues. Here the CDR3 reads CSVGTGYDYTF. Here the CDR3 DNA reads TGCAGCGTGGGGACAGGGTATGACTACACCTTC.

The chain links TRBV4-3 to TRBJ1-1; no clear D. The CDR3 covers 15 residues. V shed 2 bases and J shed 4 bases, with 14 bases lying between them. CDR1 LGHNA and CDR2 YSLEER come from the germline V gene. The CDR3, as DNA: TGCGCCAGCAGCCAAACTCCGCTGGGTAGCACTGAAGCTTTCTTT. Protein sequence: CASSQTPLGSTEAFF.

The chain carries TRBV9 and TRBJ1-2, with TRBD1 as a possible D gene (6 bases). V lost 4 bases and J 0 bases, leaving 13 bases between the germline ends. The CDR3 covers 15 residues. Germline lookup yields CDR1 SGDLS and CDR2 YYNGEE. The CDR3 region has the DNA TGTGCCAGCAGCCACAACAGGGTATCTAACTATGGCTACACCTTC. The encoded protein is CASSHNRVSNYGYTF.

The chain employs TRBV18 and TRBJ2-6; 8 nucleotides agree with TRBD1. Germline CDR1 reads KGHSH; CDR2 reads LQKENI. The CDR3 totals 19 residues. Losses at the gene ends were 2 bases for V and 0 bases for J; bases not matched to a gene: 9. CDR3 in amino acids: CASSPILGQGYSGANVLTF. DNA for the CDR3: TGTGCCAGCTCACCAATTTTAGGACAGGGTTACTCTGGGGCCAACGTCCTGACTTTC.